Listed below are T cell receptor beta chains from one sample, sequenced in a study of regulatory T cells in long-lasting Graves disease. TCRdb re-analysed the multiplex PCR reads in MiXCR, keeping a single row per CDR3 protein. Of roughly 260,000 distinct CDR3 sequences detected, more than 15% appear once; the ten largest clones hold 14%. A further study also used this sample, focusing on T cells in Graves' hyperthyroidism and ophthalmopathy.

The sample in question was peripheral blood mononuclear cells (PBMCs), obtained at new diagnosis, from a patient treated with antithyroid drugs. The origin of the receptors is a woman aged 25 to 39 with Graves disease. Each CDR3 is given with its conserved first and last residue. Each record gives: V gene, J gene, D gene, clone size, CDR3 DNA, CDR3 protein. D genes are given only for firm matches. Rows may omit the clone size; those that give it use once, few, many or a size class.

TRBV10-3	TRBJ1-1	-	-	TGTGCCATCAGTCGAGACGACAGAGAAGCTTTCTTT	CAISRDDREAFF
TRBV5-6	TRBJ1-1	-	few	TGTGCCAGCAGCGGGAAACCGACAGGAGCGTTGAACACTGAAGCTTTCTTT	CASSGKPTGALNTEAFF
TRBV7-2	TRBJ2-1	TRBD2	once	TGTGCCAGCAGCTTGCTATACGGGAGGGGGTCCTACAATGAGCAGTTCTTC	CASSLLYGRGSYNEQFF
TRBV4-1	TRBJ2-1	-	many	TGCGCCAGCAGCCAAGACAGGGGAAGCGATGAGCAGTTCTTC	CASSQDRGSDEQFF
TRBV18	TRBJ2-7	TRBD1	many	TGTGCCAGCTCACCACCGCGGGACAGGGGTAACTACGAGCAGTACTTC	CASSPPRDRGNYEQYF
TRBV29-1	TRBJ2-5	TRBD1	many	TGCAGCGTTAGGGACAGGGGACACCAAGAGACCCAGTACTTC	CSVRDRGHQETQYF
TRBV9	TRBJ1-4	-	few	TGTGCCAGCAGCGTAGGCCGTGAAAACCTTCCAGTGAAACTGTTTTTT	CASSVGRENLPVKLFF
TRBV14	TRBJ2-3	-	few	TGTGCCAGCAGCCAAGAGTGGGGCCGAGGCACAGATACGCAGTATTTT	CASSQEWGRGTDTQYF
TRBV6-2/TRBV6-3	TRBJ2-5	TRBD1	many	TGTGCCAGCAGTTACTCCCTTGGGACAGGCCAAGAGACCCAGTACTTC	CASSYSLGTGQETQYF
TRBV11-2	TRBJ2-3	-	many	TGTGCCAGCAGCCATTCTCCGGCCTCAAGCACAGATACGCAGTATTTT	CASSHSPASSTDTQYF
TRBV20-1	TRBJ1-5	TRBD1	-	TGCAGTGCTAGGGTAAAACAGGGGCGTGAAGAGCCCCAGCATTTT	CSARVKQGREEPQHF
TRBV7-2	TRBJ2-5	-	many	TGTGCCAGCAGCTTAGATTGGACCGCTCGAGGGACCCAGTACTTC	CASSLDWTARGTQYF
TRBV6-1	TRBJ1-4	-	-	TGTGCCAGCAGTGAAGGCGGAAAACTGCTTTTT	CASSEGGKLLF
TRBV7-2	TRBJ1-1	TRBD1	few	TGTGCCAGCAGGGGACAGGGGGCGAAAACTGAAGCTTTCTTT	CASRGQGAKTEAFF
TRBV3-1	TRBJ1-3	-	many	TGTGCCAGCAGCCAAGTCAGAGTATCTGGAAACACCATATATTTT	CASSQVRVSGNTIYF
TRBV9	TRBJ2-5	TRBD2	many	TGTGCCAGCAGCGTAGCGACTAGCGGGGGGCCGGAGACCCAGTACTTC	CASSVATSGGPETQYF
TRBV7-9	TRBJ2-1	TRBD2	many	TGTGCCAGCAGCTTACGGCGACTAGCAGACTACAATGAGCAGTTCTTC	CASSLRRLADYNEQFF
TRBV5-1	TRBJ1-1	TRBD1	once	TGCGCCAGCAGCTTGGCTTTTCGACAGGGAGTTGGCACTGAAGCTTTCTTT	CASSLAFRQGVGTEAFF
TRBV5-6	TRBJ2-1	TRBD1	-	TGTGCCAGCAGCTTGGGACAGGGACGCAATGAGCAGTTCTTC	CASSLGQGRNEQFF
TRBV6-1	TRBJ1-2	-	many	TGTGCCAGCAGTGACGGCCCAGGCTATGGCTACACCTTC	CASSDGPGYGYTF
TRBV5-1	TRBJ2-7	-	-	TGCGCCAGCAGCCCAGGACAGTTGTTGAGCGAGCAGTACTTC	CASSPGQLLSEQYF
TRBV15	TRBJ1-4	-	many	TGTGCCACCAGCAGACGAGTGGGAGGCACTAATGAAAAACTGTTTTTT	CATSRRVGGTNEKLFF
TRBV5-6	TRBJ1-2	-	many	TGTGCCATCGATATCCGGGACACAAGCTATGGCTACACCTTC	CAIDIRDTSYGYTF
TRBV7-9	TRBJ1-4	TRBD1	many	TGTGCCAGCAGCTTCGGTGGTCTTGGGACAGGGAATGAAAAACTGTTTTTT	CASSFGGLGTGNEKLFF
TRBV12-5	TRBJ2-1	TRBD1	many	TGTGCTAGCCTCCGGGACAGGCGTAACAATGAGCAGTTCTTC	CASLRDRRNNEQFF
TRBV12-3/TRBV12-4	TRBJ1-2	TRBD1	many	TGTGCCAGCAGTTCTGGACAGGGGGATGGCTACACCTTC	CASSSGQGDGYTF
TRBV5-4	TRBJ2-1	-	-	TGTGCCAGCAGCATGGGCACGGACTACGAGCAGTTCTTC	CASSMGTDYEQFF
TRBV5-1	TRBJ1-5	TRBD1	-	TGCGTCAGCAGTCCGGGACAGGGGGGACAGCCCCAGCATTTT	CVSSPGQGGQPQHF
TRBV18	TRBJ2-1	-	many	TGTGCCAGCTATTACCCCAGCTCCTACAATGAGCAGTTCTTC	CASYYPSSYNEQFF
TRBV7-9	TRBJ1-2	-	many	TGTGCCAGCAGCTTAGGCCACCGGGACGCTCTTGGCTACACCTTC	CASSLGHRDALGYTF
TRBV20-1	TRBJ1-1	-	few	TGCAGTGCCCCCGACAGTAACACTGAAGCTTTCTTT	CSAPDSNTEAFF
TRBV18	TRBJ1-2	-	many	TGTGCCAGCTCACCAAGAGACAGTTCCATTTATGGCTACACCTTC	CASSPRDSSIYGYTF
TRBV7-9	TRBJ1-5	-	many	TGTGCCAGCAGCTTAGAACAGCCCCAGCATTTT	CASSLEQPQHF
TRBV7-9	TRBJ1-4	-	few	TGTGCCAGCAGCTACCGGAGACAGACGAATGAAAAACTGTTTTTT	CASSYRRQTNEKLFF
TRBV11-3	TRBJ2-5	TRBD1	many	TGTGCCAGCAGCTTAGGACAGGGGTTTGGAGAGACCCAGTACTTC	CASSLGQGFGETQYF
TRBV12-3/TRBV12-4	TRBJ1-5	-	once	TGTGCCAGCAGCGACCGGGTCCATAGCAATCAGCCCCAGCATTTT	CASSDRVHSNQPQHF
TRBV5-1	TRBJ1-3	TRBD1	-	TGCGCCAGCAGCACATCCGGGACAGCTGGAAACACCATATATTTT	CASSTSGTAGNTIYF
TRBV6-2/TRBV6-3	TRBJ1-5	-	few	TGTGCCAGCAGTTTCCGACGGGATCAGCCCCAGCATTTT	CASSFRRDQPQHF
TRBV2	TRBJ1-1	-	many	TGTGCCAGCCTCCGGGGGAGGGGCACTGAAGCTTTCTTT	CASLRGRGTEAFF
TRBV27	TRBJ2-2	TRBD2	-	TGTGCCAGCAGGAGCGGGGGGGCCTTCGGGGAGCTGTTTTTT	CASRSGGAFGELFF
TRBV7-3	TRBJ2-4	TRBD2	few	TGTGCCAGCAGCCCCGGGGTAGCGGGGGGTAAAAACATTCAGTACTTC	CASSPGVAGGKNIQYF
TRBV20-1	TRBJ1-1	-	many	TGCAGTGCTAACTCCCAGATGAACACTGAAGCTTTCTTT	CSANSQMNTEAFF
TRBV28	TRBJ2-5	TRBD1	many	TGTGCCAGCAGTCTCCCCGGGGACAGGGGGCGTGAGACCCAGTACTTC	CASSLPGDRGRETQYF
TRBV7-2	TRBJ1-3	-	few	TGTGCCAGCAGCTTTTTGACCCTCCACTCTGGAAACACCATATATTTT	CASSFLTLHSGNTIYF
TRBV25-1	TRBJ2-1	TRBD2	many	TGTGCCAGCAGTGAATTGGCGGGGACTAGCTACAATGAGCAGTTCTTC	CASSELAGTSYNEQFF
TRBV5-8	TRBJ2-3	TRBD1	-	TGTGCCAGCAGAGGGGGGCGGACAGGGATCACAGATACGCAGTATTTT	CASRGGRTGITDTQYF
TRBV20-1	TRBJ2-7	-	many	TGCAGTGCTAGTCAAGGGAACGAGCAGTACTTC	CSASQGNEQYF
TRBV20-1	TRBJ2-5	-	-	TGCAGTGCTAGGCGACGGAAAGAGACCCAGTACTTC	CSARRRKETQYF